These T cell receptor beta chains were read from a single sample in a study of T cell responses to AZD1222 COVID-19 vaccine. Assay used: immunoSEQ multiplex PCR; TCRdb lists only in-frame clones, some missing. Of about 140,000 clones in the sample, roughly nine tenths were seen once. This specimen consisted of peripheral blood, obtained 28 days after the second AZD1222 dose. These receptors all stem from an adult who received the AZD1222 COVID-19 vaccine. Each CDR3 is given with its conserved first and last residue. D genes are given only for firm matches. For some rows the clone size is stated as once, few or many, or as a class when expanded; others skip it.

j_gene: TRBJ2-3; v_gene: TRBV20-1; d_gene: TRBD2; abundance: -; CDR3aa: CSASSGTSGSTDTQYF; CDR3nt: TGCAGTGCTAGTAGTGGGACTAGCGGGAGCACAGATACGCAGTATTTT
j_gene: TRBJ2-7; v_gene: TRBV3-1/TRBV3-2; d_gene: -; abundance: -; CDR3aa: CASSQGQISYEQYF; CDR3nt: TGTGCCAGCAGCCAAGGACAAATAAGCTACGAGCAGTACTTC
j_gene: TRBJ2-1; v_gene: TRBV7-3; d_gene: TRBD1; abundance: few; CDR3aa: CASSLNDRGRINEQFF; CDR3nt: TGTGCCAGCAGCTTAAACGACAGGGGAAGAATCAATGAGCAGTTCTTC
j_gene: TRBJ2-3; v_gene: TRBV4-1; d_gene: -; abundance: few; CDR3aa: CASSQESSGTDTQYF; CDR3nt: TGCGCCAGCAGCCAAGAGTCCAGCGGCACAGATACGCAGTATTTT
j_gene: TRBJ1-1; v_gene: TRBV29-1; d_gene: TRBD1; abundance: -; CDR3aa: CSVWSGGTEAFF; CDR3nt: TGCAGCGTTTGGTCAGGGGGCACTGAAGCTTTCTTT
j_gene: TRBJ1-2; v_gene: TRBV6-2/TRBV6-3; d_gene: -; abundance: once; CDR3aa: CASSYSYGYTF; CDR3nt: TGTGCCAGCAGTTATAGCTATGGCTACACCTTC
j_gene: TRBJ2-1; v_gene: TRBV2; d_gene: -; abundance: -; CDR3aa: CASSGHYNEQFF; CDR3nt: TGTGCCAGCAGTGGTCACTACAATGAGCAGTTCTTC
j_gene: TRBJ1-2; v_gene: TRBV7-9; d_gene: -; abundance: -; CDR3aa: CASSNTDFYGYTF; CDR3nt: TGTGCCAGCAGCAACACAGATTTCTATGGCTACACCTTC
j_gene: TRBJ1-5; v_gene: TRBV3-1/TRBV3-2; d_gene: -; abundance: few; CDR3aa: CASSQGLNQPQHF; CDR3nt: TGTGCCAGCAGCCAAGGGCTAAATCAGCCCCAGCATTTT
j_gene: TRBJ1-6; v_gene: TRBV7-2; d_gene: -; abundance: -; CDR3aa: CASSLRLALSYNSPLHF; CDR3nt: TGTGCCAGCAGCTTAAGACTTGCGCTCTCCTATAATTCACCCCTCCACTTT
j_gene: TRBJ1-2; v_gene: TRBV7-9; d_gene: -; abundance: -; CDR3aa: CASSLGQRGGGYTF; CDR3nt: TGTGCCAGCAGCTTAGGGCAGAGGGGCGGAGGCTACACCTTC
j_gene: TRBJ2-1; v_gene: TRBV5-1; d_gene: -; abundance: -; CDR3aa: CASSLVGVGNEQFF; CDR3nt: TGCGCCAGCAGCTTGGTAGGGGTCGGCAATGAGCAGTTCTTC
j_gene: TRBJ1-4; v_gene: TRBV4-2; d_gene: TRBD1; abundance: -; CDR3aa: CASSPPPQGGEKLFF; CDR3nt: TGTGCCAGCAGCCCCCCGCCACAGGGGGGGGAAAAACTGTTTTTT
j_gene: TRBJ1-5; v_gene: TRBV28; d_gene: -; abundance: -; CDR3aa: CASSLGRRRTRNQPQHF; CDR3nt: TGTGCCAGCAGTTTAGGGCGCCGACGGACAAGGAATCAGCCCCAGCATTTT
j_gene: TRBJ2-2; v_gene: TRBV4-1; d_gene: -; abundance: -; CDR3aa: CASSPKTGSSYLTGELFF; CDR3nt: TGCGCCAGCAGCCCCAAGACGGGGTCCAGTTACTTGACCGGGGAGCTGTTTTTT
j_gene: TRBJ2-7; v_gene: TRBV28; d_gene: -; abundance: -; CDR3aa: CASSWTLAKVYEQYF; CDR3nt: TGTGCCAGCAGCTGGACTCTTGCAAAGGTCTACGAGCAGTACTTC
j_gene: TRBJ1-1; v_gene: TRBV7-3; d_gene: TRBD1; abundance: -; CDR3aa: CASSSGGTEAFF; CDR3nt: TGTGCCAGCAGCTCAGGGGGGACTGAAGCTTTCTTT
j_gene: TRBJ1-6; v_gene: TRBV6-5; d_gene: -; abundance: few; CDR3aa: CASRQSGNSPLHF; CDR3nt: TGTGCCAGCCGGCAGTCAGGGAATTCACCCCTCCACTTT
j_gene: TRBJ1-5; v_gene: TRBV2; d_gene: -; abundance: -; CDR3aa: CASSVTGELQPQHF; CDR3nt: TGTGCCAGCAGTGTAACGGGAGAGTTGCAGCCCCAGCATTTT
j_gene: TRBJ2-1; v_gene: TRBV5-1; d_gene: TRBD2; abundance: -; CDR3aa: CASSWAGGSYNEQFF; CDR3nt: TGCGCCAGCAGCTGGGCCGGGGGGTCCTACAATGAGCAGTTCTTC
j_gene: TRBJ2-7; v_gene: TRBV9; d_gene: -; abundance: -; CDR3aa: CASSENSYEQYF; CDR3nt: TGTGCCAGCAGCGAAAACTCCTACGAGCAGTACTTC
j_gene: TRBJ1-5; v_gene: TRBV2; d_gene: -; abundance: -; CDR3aa: CASSPPPGAGHQPQHF; CDR3nt: TGTGCCAGCAGCCCCCCTCCAGGGGCCGGGCATCAGCCCCAGCATTTT
j_gene: TRBJ1-1; v_gene: TRBV3-1/TRBV3-2; d_gene: -; abundance: -; CDR3aa: CASSRANTEAFF; CDR3nt: TGTGCCAGCAGCCGCGCGAACACTGAAGCTTTCTTT
j_gene: TRBJ2-7; v_gene: TRBV18; d_gene: TRBD1; abundance: -; CDR3aa: CASSKDRLNEQYF; CDR3nt: TGTGCCAGCTCAAAGGACAGGTTGAACGAGCAGTACTTC
j_gene: TRBJ2-5; v_gene: TRBV4-1; d_gene: TRBD2; abundance: -; CDR3aa: CASSQETVTGTSGRETQYF; CDR3nt: TGCGCCAGCAGCCAAGAAACCGTTACCGGGACTAGCGGGAGAGAGACCCAGTACTTC
j_gene: TRBJ1-2; v_gene: TRBV6-5; d_gene: TRBD1; abundance: -; CDR3aa: CASRAQGANYGYTF; CDR3nt: TGTGCCAGCAGGGCCCAGGGGGCTAACTATGGCTACACCTTC
j_gene: TRBJ1-6; v_gene: TRBV13; d_gene: -; abundance: large; CDR3aa: CASSSLRGSSYNSPLHF; CDR3nt: TGTGCCAGCAGCTCCCTCAGGGGTAGCTCCTATAATTCACCCCTCCACTTT
j_gene: TRBJ2-3; v_gene: TRBV9; d_gene: -; abundance: -; CDR3aa: CASSPTPRGDTQYF; CDR3nt: TGTGCCAGCAGCCCCACACCCAGGGGAGATACGCAGTATTTT
j_gene: TRBJ2-5; v_gene: TRBV9; d_gene: -; abundance: -; CDR3aa: CASSARRGRQETQYF; CDR3nt: TGTGCCAGCAGCGCAAGGAGGGGGCGACAAGAGACCCAGTACTTC
j_gene: TRBJ1-2; v_gene: TRBV19; d_gene: TRBD1; abundance: -; CDR3aa: CASSIGGTDRGQLNGYTF; CDR3nt: TGTGCCAGTAGTATAGGGGGCACGGACAGGGGGCAGTTGAATGGCTACACCTTC
j_gene: TRBJ2-1; v_gene: TRBV14; d_gene: TRBD1; abundance: -; CDR3aa: CASSPRRGTGDPHEQFF; CDR3nt: TGTGCCAGCAGCCCACGGCGCGGGACAGGGGACCCGCATGAGCAGTTCTTC
j_gene: TRBJ1-3; v_gene: TRBV7-9; d_gene: -; abundance: -; CDR3aa: CASSLGTPGSGNTIYF; CDR3nt: TGTGCCAGCAGCTTAGGGACTCCTGGGTCTGGAAACACCATATATTTT
j_gene: TRBJ2-7; v_gene: TRBV2; d_gene: -; abundance: -; CDR3aa: CAAGVVGGSYEQYF; CDR3nt: TGTGCCGCCGGGGTAGTCGGAGGATCCTACGAGCAGTACTTC
j_gene: TRBJ1-2; v_gene: TRBV4-1; d_gene: -; abundance: -; CDR3aa: CASSQVGERSYGYTF; CDR3nt: TGCGCCAGCAGCCAAGTCGGGGAGAGGAGCTATGGCTACACCTTC
j_gene: TRBJ2-3; v_gene: TRBV6-2/TRBV6-3; d_gene: TRBD2; abundance: -; CDR3aa: CASSYHASGGPRDTQYF; CDR3nt: TGTGCCAGCAGTTACCATGCTAGCGGGGGCCCTCGGGATACGCAGTATTTT
j_gene: TRBJ2-7; v_gene: TRBV5-1; d_gene: -; abundance: -; CDR3aa: CASSLAGQEIYEQYF; CDR3nt: TGCGCCAGCAGCTTGGCAGGCCAGGAAATCTACGAGCAGTACTTC
j_gene: TRBJ2-6; v_gene: TRBV4-2; d_gene: TRBD1; abundance: -; CDR3aa: CASSQDAGQGISGANVLTF; CDR3nt: TGTGCCAGCAGCCAAGATGCAGGACAGGGTATCTCTGGGGCCAACGTCCTGACTTTC
j_gene: TRBJ1-5; v_gene: TRBV5-1; d_gene: TRBD1; abundance: -; CDR3aa: CASSPDRDQPQHF; CDR3nt: TGCGCCAGCAGCCCCGACAGGGATCAGCCCCAGCATTTT
j_gene: TRBJ2-7; v_gene: TRBV27; d_gene: TRBD1; abundance: -; CDR3aa: CASSLQGVVGQAYEQYF; CDR3nt: TGTGCCAGCAGTTTACAAGGGGTTGTTGGACAGGCCTACGAGCAGTACTTC
j_gene: TRBJ1-1; v_gene: TRBV2; d_gene: -; abundance: -; CDR3aa: CASSETYGTEAFF; CDR3nt: TGTGCCAGCAGTGAAACGTATGGGACTGAAGCTTTCTTT
j_gene: TRBJ2-5; v_gene: TRBV7-8; d_gene: -; abundance: once; CDR3aa: CASSLEGQGETQYF; CDR3nt: TGTGCCAGCAGCTTAGAGGGCCAAGGAGAGACCCAGTACTTC
j_gene: TRBJ1-5; v_gene: TRBV7-9; d_gene: -; abundance: -; CDR3aa: CASSGLVGPQHF; CDR3nt: TGTGCCAGCAGCGGACTGGTAGGGCCCCAGCATTTT
j_gene: TRBJ2-3; v_gene: TRBV27; d_gene: -; abundance: -; CDR3aa: CASSPRLLQDTQYF; CDR3nt: TGTGCCAGCAGTCCCCGCCTGTTGCAAGATACGCAGTATTTT
j_gene: TRBJ2-7; v_gene: TRBV28; d_gene: TRBD2; abundance: -; CDR3aa: CASRPRTSGRMGTYEQYF; CDR3nt: TGTGCCAGCAGACCAAGGACTAGCGGGAGAATGGGTACCTACGAGCAGTACTTC
j_gene: TRBJ2-3; v_gene: TRBV25-1; d_gene: TRBD2; abundance: -; CDR3aa: CASSGGLASDTQYF; CDR3nt: TGTGCCAGCAGTGGCGGACTAGCCTCAGATACGCAGTATTTT
j_gene: TRBJ1-1; v_gene: TRBV18; d_gene: -; abundance: -; CDR3aa: CASSLGRDTEAFF; CDR3nt: TGTGCCAGCTCACTGGGACGAGACACTGAAGCTTTCTTT
j_gene: TRBJ1-4; v_gene: TRBV19; d_gene: -; abundance: -; CDR3aa: CASSPEFNEKLFF; CDR3nt: TGTGCCAGTAGCCCGGAGTTTAATGAAAAACTGTTTTTT
j_gene: TRBJ2-7; v_gene: TRBV27; d_gene: TRBD1; abundance: -; CDR3aa: CASSRTGYEQYF; CDR3nt: TGTGCCAGCAGTCGGACAGGCTACGAGCAGTACTTC
j_gene: TRBJ1-5; v_gene: TRBV28; d_gene: -; abundance: -; CDR3aa: CASSLLGDYSNQPQHF; CDR3nt: TGTGCCAGCAGTCTCCTGGGGGATTATAGCAATCAGCCCCAGCATTTT
j_gene: TRBJ2-7; v_gene: TRBV11-3; d_gene: -; abundance: -; CDR3aa: CASSARGLNEQYF; CDR3nt: TGTGCCAGCAGCGCCAGGGGTTTGAACGAGCAGTACTTC
j_gene: TRBJ1-1; v_gene: TRBV29-1; d_gene: -; abundance: -; CDR3aa: CSTRRAGLNTEAFF; CDR3nt: TGCAGCACCCGACGGGCAGGTCTGAACACTGAAGCTTTCTTT